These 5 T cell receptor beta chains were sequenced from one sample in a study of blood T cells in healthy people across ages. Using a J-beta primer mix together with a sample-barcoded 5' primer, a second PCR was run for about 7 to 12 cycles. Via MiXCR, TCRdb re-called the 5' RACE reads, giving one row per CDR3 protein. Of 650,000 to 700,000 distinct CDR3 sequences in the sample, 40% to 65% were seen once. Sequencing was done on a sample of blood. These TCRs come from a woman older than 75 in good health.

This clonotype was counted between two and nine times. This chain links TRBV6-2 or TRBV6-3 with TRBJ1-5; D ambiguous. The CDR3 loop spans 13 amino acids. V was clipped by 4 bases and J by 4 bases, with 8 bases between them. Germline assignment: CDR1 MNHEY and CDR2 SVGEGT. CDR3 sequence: CASSFVQNQPQHF. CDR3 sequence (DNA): TGTGCCAGCAGTTTCGTCCAGAATCAGCCCCAGCATTTT.

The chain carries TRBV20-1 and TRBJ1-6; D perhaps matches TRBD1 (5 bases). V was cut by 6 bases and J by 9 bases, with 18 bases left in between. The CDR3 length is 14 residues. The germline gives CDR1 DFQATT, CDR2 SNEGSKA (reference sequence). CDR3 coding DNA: TGCAGTGCCGTACCCCCAGGGCCTCTTTCACCCCTCCACTTT. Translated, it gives CSAVPPGPLSPLHF.

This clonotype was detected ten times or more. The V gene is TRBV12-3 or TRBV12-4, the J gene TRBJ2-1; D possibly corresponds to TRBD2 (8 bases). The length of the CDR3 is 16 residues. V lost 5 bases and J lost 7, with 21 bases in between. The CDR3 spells CASSREGAWDRNEQFF. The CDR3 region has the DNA TGTGCCAGCAGTCGGGAGGGGGCATGGGACCGTAATGAGCAGTTCTTC.

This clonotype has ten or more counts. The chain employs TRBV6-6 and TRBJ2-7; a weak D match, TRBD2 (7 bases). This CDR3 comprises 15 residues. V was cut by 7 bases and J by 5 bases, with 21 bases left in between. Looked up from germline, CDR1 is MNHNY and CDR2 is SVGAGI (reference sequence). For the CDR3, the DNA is TGTGCCAGCACTGAGGGGGGGGCCAAAAAGAACGAGCAGTACTTC. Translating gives CASTEGGAKKNEQYF.

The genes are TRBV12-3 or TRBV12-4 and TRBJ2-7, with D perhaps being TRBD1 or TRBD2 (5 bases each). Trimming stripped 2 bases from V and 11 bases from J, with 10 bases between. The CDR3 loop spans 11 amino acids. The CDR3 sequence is CASSLPGPEYF. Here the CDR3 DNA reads TGTGCCAGCAGTTTACCGGGACCAGAGTACTTC.